Each of the 29 T cell receptor beta chains below was sequenced from the same sample in a study of blood T cell repertoires in COVID-19. The data were produced by immunoSEQ multiplex PCR, yet TCRdb's version contains in-frame clones alone and is incomplete. This table holds hundreds of thousands of clones, approximately 80% found once. Sequenced: peripheral blood. These receptors were taken from an elderly woman with COVID-19, enrolled during active disease.

V gene TRBV9 combines with J gene TRBJ2-1, with TRBD2 as a possible D gene (5 bases). The length of the CDR3 is 15 residues. Trimming took 4 bases from V and 2 from J, leaving 13 bases between them. Germline V gene sequence: CDR1 SGDLS, CDR2 YYNGEE. The CDR3 sequence: CASSPRSGAYNEQFF. The CDR3 DNA reads as TGTGCCAGCAGCCCCCGGTCCGGGGCCTACAATGAGCAGTTCTTC.

The chain employs TRBV6-2 or TRBV6-3 and TRBJ1-5; no clear D. The CDR3 consists of 14 residues. Germline lookup yields CDR1 MNHEY and CDR2 SVGEGT. Trimming stripped 2 bases from V and 0 bases from J, with 5 bases between. CDR3 nucleotides: TGTGCCAGCAGTTACATAGCTAGCAATCAGCCCCAGCATTTT. Amino acids: CASSYIASNQPQHF.

V usage is TRBV7-9 and J usage is TRBJ1-6; the match to TRBD1 covers 9 bases. V was pared by 5 bases and J by 7 bases, with 6 bases of the junction left unmatched. The CDR3 consists of 15 residues. Germline V lookup: CDR1 SEHNR, CDR2 FQNEAQ (reference sequence). The CDR3: CASSPKTGGNSPLHF. The CDR3 DNA reads TGTGCCAGCAGCCCGAAGACAGGGGGGAATTCACCCCTCCACTTT.

The chain carries TRBV7-3 and TRBJ2-2; TRBD2 matches 8 bases. Germline trimming cut 5 bases from V and 6 bases from J; bases unmatched to any gene: 8. The CDR3 is 15 amino acids. Germline CDR1 SGHTA, CDR2 FQGTGA. The CDR3 sequence is CASSGSGRSSGELFF. The DNA of the CDR3 is TGTGCCAGCAGCGGCAGCGGGAGAAGCTCCGGGGAGCTGTTTTTT.

This sequence joins TRBV2 and TRBJ2-7; D is ambiguous. V lost 4 bases to trimming and J lost 1 base, with 5 bases between them. The V gene's germline CDR1 is SNHLY and CDR2 FYNNEI. The CDR3 sequence is 12 residues long. CDR3 sequence: CASSGVSYEQYF. For the CDR3, the DNA is TGTGCCAGCAGTGGAGTATCCTACGAGCAGTACTTC.

The chain combines TRBV5-4 with TRBJ1-2, with 10 nucleotides matching TRBD1. The trim removed 4 bases at V and 6 bases at J, leaving 3 bases unmatched. The germline V gene has CDR1 SGHNT and CDR2 YYREEE (reference sequence). There are 13 residues in the CDR3. The CDR3 DNA sequence: TGTGCCAGCAGCCGGGGACAGGGGAATGGCTACACCTTC. This gives the protein CASSRGQGNGYTF.

This sequence joins TRBV5-1 and TRBJ2-3, with TRBD1 matching over 7 bases. V was pared by 4 bases and J by 9 bases, with 11 bases of the junction left unmatched. This CDR3 has 14 amino acids. Germline values: CDR1 SGHRS, CDR2 YFSETQ. DNA for the CDR3: TGCGCCAGCAGCCAACGAAGAACAGGGGACACGCAGTATTTT. It encodes CASSQRRTGDTQYF.

The chain couples TRBV28 to TRBJ1-1, with D unresolved. Trimming left V 7 bases short and J 2 bases short, with 14 bases between. Germline CDR1 reads MDHEN; CDR2 reads SYDVKM. The CDR3 runs to 14 residues. CDR3 nucleotides: TGTGCCAGCAAAAAACGGGATATTAACACTGAAGCTTTCTTT. It specifies CASKKRDINTEAFF.

This chain connects TRBV7-2 to TRBJ2-3; D call uncertain. The CDR3 consists of 15 residues. Trimming shortened V by 5 bases and J by 0 bases, and 12 bases separated the two germline ends. Germline V lookup: CDR1 SGHTA, CDR2 FQGNSA. The CDR3 sequence: CASSRQAGSTDTQYF. The CDR3, as DNA: TGTGCCAGCAGCCGCCAAGCTGGTAGCACAGATACGCAGTATTTT.

The J gene is TRBJ1-5, the V gene TRBV18, with TRBD1 as a possible D gene (6 bases). This CDR3 region has 13 residues. CDR1 KGHSH and CDR2 LQKENI come from the germline V gene. Trimming pared 1 base from V and 5 bases from J, leaving 6 bases between. The CDR3 bases are TGTGCCAGCTCACCACAGGGGGATCAGCCCCAGCATTTT. Residues: CASSPQGDQPQHF.

This clone was detected a few times. The V call is TRBV6-5, the J call TRBJ1-5; D remains ambiguous. The CDR3 extends over 16 amino acids. Germline assignment: CDR1 MNHEY and CDR2 SVGAGI. The V gene lost 2 bases and the J gene lost 4 bases, with 15 bases spanning the gap. The CDR3 DNA is TGTGCCAGCAGTTACGGGTTTCCAATCGGGAATCAGCCCCAGCATTTT. This translates into CASSYGFPIGNQPQHF.

The V call is TRBV5-1, the J call TRBJ1-1, with TRBD1 as a possible D gene (5 bases). The V end was cut by 4 bases, the J end by 4 bases, with 11 bases between. CDR1 is SGHRS, CDR2 YFSETQ, per germline. The CDR3 extends over 13 amino acids. The CDR3 coding sequence is TGCGCCAGCAGCGCCAGGGAGGGCACTGAAGCTTTCTTT. This gives the protein CASSAREGTEAFF.

This chain connects TRBV4-3 to TRBJ1-2; no reliable D call. This CDR3 has 15 amino acids. V lost 1 base and J 0 bases, leaving 9 bases between the germline ends. Germline V lookup: CDR1 LGHNA, CDR2 YSLEER. The CDR3: CASSQAITANYGYTF. The CDR3, as DNA: TGCGCCAGCAGCCAAGCGATCACAGCTAACTATGGCTACACCTTC.

The chain uses TRBV7-6 and TRBJ2-2; 8 bases match TRBD1. V shed 0 bases, J shed 4 bases, and the junction held 4 bases outside the gene matches. This CDR3 is built from 16 residues. Germline V lookup: CDR1 SGHVS, CDR2 FNYEAQ. The CDR3 loop reads CASSLAPGGTTGELFF. CDR3 sequence (DNA): TGTGCCAGCAGCTTAGCCCCAGGGGGCACCACCGGGGAGCTGTTTTTT.

As for this clone: The same CDR3 is also encoded by other DNA sequences in this sample. The CDR3 sequence is CASSLTRNTEAFF. CDR3 nucleotides: TGTGCCAGCAGCTTAACGAGGAACACTGAAGCTTTCTTT. The chain combines TRBV7-9 with TRBJ1-1; D is undetermined. In germline, CDR1 is SEHNR, CDR2 FQNEAQ (reference sequence). V was clipped by 2 bases and J by 1 base, with 5 bases between them. The CDR3 is made up of 13 amino acids.

The V call is TRBV29-1, the J call TRBJ2-2; no firm D call. V lost 4 bases to trimming and J lost 2 bases, with 11 bases between them. This CDR3 is built from 14 residues. Germline loops: CDR1 SQVTM, CDR2 ANQGSEA. The CDR3 bases are TGCAGCGTTGCGCCAGTACTAAACACCGGGGAGCTGTTTTTT. The encoded protein is CSVAPVLNTGELFF.

The V and J genes are TRBV18 and TRBJ2-3; 8 positions agree with TRBD2. There are 18 residues in the CDR3. V was pared by 3 bases and J by 2 bases, with 13 bases of the junction left unmatched. Germline CDR1 and CDR2: KGHSH and LQKENI. CDR3 residues: CASSPTPFTSGNTDTQYF. CDR3 coding DNA: TGTGCCAGCTCACCGACCCCCTTCACTAGCGGTAACACAGATACGCAGTATTTT.

V gene TRBV30 combines with J gene TRBJ2-3, with D possibly TRBD2 on 6 matching bases. The germline CDR1 and CDR2 sequences are GTSNPN and SVGIG (reference sequence). The length of the CDR3 is 16 residues. With 2 bases removed from V and 0 bases from J, the gap between germline ends came to 15 bases. The CDR3 coding sequence is TGTGCCTGGAGTAAAACTCGCGGGGTTAGCACAGATACGCAGTATTTT. Residues: CAWSKTRGVSTDTQYF.

The CDR3 nucleotides are TGCGCCAGCAGCTTAGGGACAGGCAACAATGAGCAGTTCTTC. It codes for CASSLGTGNNEQFF. The V and J genes are TRBV5-1 and TRBJ2-1; 8 nucleotides agree with TRBD1. The CDR3 contains 14 residues. In germline, CDR1 is SGHRS, CDR2 YFSETQ. The V segment lost 2 bases and the J segment 5 bases; nucleotides outside the gene matches: 3.

The rearrangement joins TRBV15 to TRBJ2-2; TRBD2 might be the D (6 bases). Between the trimmed V and J ends, which lost 8 bases and 3 bases, there was a span of 16 bases. Germline V gives CDR1 LNHNV, CDR2 YYDKDF (reference sequence). There are 15 residues in the CDR3. CDR3 residues: CATQDVPGDTGELFF. CDR3 DNA sequence: TGTGCCACCCAAGACGTCCCGGGAGACACCGGGGAGCTGTTTTTT.

The chain employs TRBV7-2 and TRBJ1-5; 9 nucleotides agree with TRBD1. The germline V gene has CDR1 SGHTA and CDR2 FQGNSA. V shed 5 bases, J shed 4 bases, and the junction held 3 bases outside the gene matches. The CDR3 has 14 amino acids. CDR3 amino acids: CASSPGTGNQPQHF. The CDR3 DNA follows: TGTGCCAGCAGCCCTGGGACAGGGAATCAGCCCCAGCATTTT.

The chain links TRBV18 to TRBJ2-3, with D maybe TRBD2 (7 bases). V was shortened by 3 bases and J by 0 bases, with 13 bases between the two germline ends. Germline CDR1 reads KGHSH; CDR2 reads LQKENI. This CDR3 spans 16 amino acids. CDR3 nucleotide sequence: TGTGCCAGCTCACCCGTTCCGGGGGGCAGCACAGATACGCAGTATTTT. Its protein product is CASSPVPGGSTDTQYF.

This chain joins TRBV28 and TRBJ1-5; 10 bases are shared with TRBD1. CDR1 and CDR2 (germline): MDHEN, SYDVKM. The ends lost 5 bases at V and 7 bases at J; junction bases unmatched: 11. There are 16 residues in the CDR3. The CDR3 region is CASSHRDRGLGQPQHF. CDR3 coding DNA: TGTGCCAGCAGTCACCGGGACAGGGGCCTGGGGCAGCCCCAGCATTTT. Full variable domain (rest looked up from reference TRBV28 and TRBJ1-5): DVKVTQSSRYLVKRTGEKVFLECVQDMDHENMFWYRQDPGLGLRLIYFSYDVKMKEKGDIPEGYSVSREKKERFSLILESASTNQTSMYLCASSHRDRGLGQPQHFGDGTRLSIL.

This chain links TRBV10-3 with TRBJ1-5; a weak D match, TRBD1 (5 bases). The CDR3 length is 14 residues. Germline CDR1 and CDR2: ENHRY and SYGVKD. Trimming left V 4 bases short and J 3 bases short, with 10 bases between. This chain's CDR3 is CAISGGGSNQPQHF. In DNA form, the CDR3 reads TGTGCCATCAGTGGGGGGGGTTCCAATCAGCCCCAGCATTTT.

The chain uses TRBV18 and TRBJ2-7; TRBD2 might be the D (6 bases). The ends were cut back, 3 bases at V and 0 bases at J, with 12 bases in the middle. The CDR3 is 15 residues long. Germline V gives CDR1 KGHSH, CDR2 LQKENI. The CDR3 region is CASSPGARDSYEQYF. The CDR3 DNA reads as TGTGCCAGCTCACCCGGAGCGCGGGACTCCTACGAGCAGTACTTC.

The gene calls are TRBV19 and TRBJ1-1, with D tentatively TRBD1 (6 bases). Germline CDR1 LNHDA, CDR2 SQIVND (reference sequence). V lost 2 bases, J lost 1 base, and 8 bases lay in between. The CDR3 consists of 14 residues. The CDR3 DNA reads TGTGCCAGTAGTATAACGGACAGGAACACTGAAGCTTTCTTT. Its protein is CASSITDRNTEAFF.

The gene calls are TRBV10-3 and TRBJ2-7; 11 bases are a match to TRBD1. CDR3 length: 14 amino acids. V was pared by 3 bases and J by 3 bases, with 1 base of the junction left unmatched. Germline-derived CDR1 and CDR2 are ENHRY and SYGVKD. CDR3 coding DNA: TGTGCCATCAGTGATGGGACAGGGGGCTACGAGCAGTACTTC. This gives the protein CAISDGTGGYEQYF.

The chain couples TRBV28 to TRBJ1-6; 8 bases fit TRBD1. J was trimmed by 3 bases and V by 8 bases; bases with no gene match: 3. The CDR3 is made up of 14 amino acids. CDR1 and CDR2 from the germline V gene are MDHEN and SYDVKM. This CDR3 is CASRDRHYNSPLHF. CDR3 coding DNA: TGTGCCAGCCGGGACAGGCACTATAATTCACCCCTCCACTTT.

The rearrangement uses TRBV6-2 or TRBV6-3 and TRBJ2-1; 9 bases match TRBD2. CDR3 length equals 14 residues. J gave up 7 bases and V 5 bases, and 6 bases lay outside the gene matches. Germline V gene sequence: CDR1 MNHEY, CDR2 SVGEGT. CDR3 amino acids: CASSGSGRGNEQFF. The CDR3 DNA reads TGTGCCAGCAGTGGTAGCGGGAGAGGTAATGAGCAGTTCTTC.